This T cell receptor (beta chain) comes out of a study of shared clonotypes between healthy human individuals. Germline V CDR1 and CDR2: LNHDA, SQIVND (reference sequence). The CDR3 sequence is 14 residues long. Trimming stripped 7 bases from V and 4 bases from J, with 14 bases between. Clones were read by immunoSEQ multiplex PCR, and TCRdb kept only the in-frame ones, dropping some. The table includes 2 million to 2.5 million clones, about 94% detected once. The sequence was collected from a man in his late teens or twenties in good health. V usage is TRBV19 and J usage is TRBJ2-1, with a weak D call TRBD2 (6 bases). Sequences were obtained from naive CD4+ T cells sorted from blood. Subset reported: CD45RA+ positively selected. The CDR3 here is CASKRDSPYNEQFF. DNA for the CDR3: TGTGCCAGTAAGAGGGACTCCCCATACAATGAGCAGTTCTTC.